The 5 T cell receptor beta chains listed next were all sequenced from one sample in a study of shared T cell receptors in the human thymus. This table comes from immunoSEQ multiplex PCR, and its TCRdb copy is limited to in-frame clones, with some not included. Of some 640,000 clones in the sample, 80% to 90% were seen once. These sequences were also reported in another study, on human thymus T cells.

Sequencing input: thymocytes. The receptors shown here come from a boy under three years old with a congenital heart defect.

The chain recombines TRBV9 with TRBJ2-1; TRBD1 aligns across 7 bases. In germline, CDR1 is SGDLS, CDR2 YYNGEE. The CDR3 is 14 residues long. The V segment lost 3 bases and the J segment 4 bases; nucleotides outside the gene matches: 4. CDR3 residues: CASSAGTVYNEQFF. CDR3 nucleotides: TGTGCCAGCAGCGCCGGGACAGTATACAATGAGCAGTTCTTC.

The chain combines TRBV5-6 with TRBJ1-1; 9 bases map to TRBD1. The CDR3 contains 17 residues. J was trimmed by 3 bases and V by 4 bases; bases with no gene match: 13. In germline, CDR1 is SGHDT, CDR2 YYEEEE. The DNA for the CDR3 is TGTGCCAGCAGCGCCCCCCACAGGGGGCTAGCTGACACTGAAGCTTTCTTT. This sequence encodes CASSAPHRGLADTEAFF.

This chain links TRBV9 with TRBJ2-7; unclear D gene. In germline, CDR1 is SGDLS, CDR2 YYNGEE. V dropped 3 bases and J dropped 6 bases, with 10 bases sitting between them. The CDR3 is 12 amino acids. The CDR3 sequence: CASSEPFGEQYF. The CDR3 nucleotides read TGTGCCAGCAGCGAACCGTTCGGCGAGCAGTACTTC.

The chain links TRBV7-2 to TRBJ2-7, with TRBD2 matching 8 bases. After removal of 4 bases from V and 2 bases from J, the junction contained 7 bases not matched to a gene. The CDR3 extends over 15 amino acids. CDR1 is SGHTA and CDR2 is FQGNSA in the germline V gene. The CDR3 region has the DNA TGTGCCAGCAGCTCCTTACGGGGGGGTCCCTACGAGCAGTACTTC. Protein product: CASSSLRGGPYEQYF.

This chain uses TRBV6-5 with TRBJ2-1; 11 bases are shared with TRBD2. Trimming took 4 bases from V and 4 from J; bases not matched to a gene: 6. There are 16 residues in the CDR3. Per germline, CDR1 MNHEY and CDR2 SVGAGI. CDR3 region: CASSSPGTSGYNEQFF. CDR3 coding DNA: TGTGCCAGCAGTTCTCCCGGGACTAGCGGTTACAATGAGCAGTTCTTC.